This T cell receptor (beta chain) came from a study of shared clonotypes between healthy human individuals. The overall study: The cohort had two women and a few men, ages 18 to 49. Overall study results and limits: Among a few donors, roughly 5% of naive CD4 clonotypes were found in common.

Researchers divided each subset's genomic DNA evenly across several immunoSEQ plates. The assay was immunoSEQ multiplex PCR, and TCRdb's table has in-frame clones only and misses some. The data show 950,000 to 1,200,000 clones, 60% to 80% seen once. As regards this clone: Antigen specificity is unknown.

Germline V CDR1 and CDR2: MNHEY, SVGAGI. Trimming cost V 8 bases and J 7 bases; bases outside gene matches: 9. The CDR3 has 14 residues. This TCR derives from a man younger than 30 in good health. Some clones in this sample may be carry-over from other donors' samples. The sample comprised memory CD4+ T cells from PBMCs. Subset noted: CD45RA-negative fraction. V usage is TRBV6-5 and J usage is TRBJ1-4; the match to TRBD1 covers 8 bases. CDR3 DNA sequence: TGTGCCAGCCGATCAGGGGGCAGCATTGAAAAACTGTTTTTT. It encodes CASRSGGSIEKLFF.